This TCR beta chain was found in a study of a mutant IDH1 vaccine in newly diagnosed glioma. Study details: The study started vaccination 4-6 weeks after radiotherapy alone, or with temozolomide cycles. Study outcomes and limitations: Seemingly, top peripheral T cell clonotype changes bore no relation to pseudoprogression.

Time point here: week 11, during vaccination. Doses comprised 300 ug of mutant IDH1 20-mer peptide each, plus topical imiquimod. New IDH1-mutant, ATRX-lost WHO grade 3 or 4 astrocytomas occurred in donors. V was cut by 0 bases and J by 8 bases, with 16 bases left in between. The CDR3 contains 15 residues. Germline V gives CDR1 MNHEY, CDR2 SVGAGI. To note about this clone: Its matching antigen is unknown.

TCRdb's copy holds only in-frame clones and misses some; the assay was immunoSEQ multiplex PCR. The sample has more than 30,000 clones, roughly 90% seen once; the top ten hold less than 25%. The material sequenced was PBMCs, taken from a glioma patient whose treatment included an IDH1 peptide vaccine. The receptor was isolated from a man aged 18-30 years with glioma. V is TRBV6-5 and J is TRBJ1-2, with a tentative D call TRBD1 (6 bases). The chain's CDR3 is CASSYSGTSERGYTF. The DNA for the CDR3 is TGTGCCAGCAGTTACTCGGGGACATCTGAACGAGGCTACACCTTC.